This TCR beta chain is from a study of early T cells in non-severe SARS-CoV-2 infection. Study context: Sequenced bulk RNA came from whole blood that was unsorted, and chains were unpaired.

Attachment of unique molecular identifiers was made to individual cDNA molecules. TCRdb itself ran the 5' RACE reads through MiXCR, one entry per CDR3 protein. The profile covers fewer than 75,000 distinct CDR3 sequences, with 18% appearing a single time and under 9% taken by the ten largest. This specimen consisted of whole blood, obtained at baseline. This TCR was recovered from an adult who was a healthcare worker with PCR-confirmed SARS-CoV-2 infection or an uninfected control (not recorded which).

CDR3 nucleotides: TGTGCCAGCAGTCACACCTACCCAGATACGCAGTATTTT. This codes for CASSHTYPDTQYF. J is TRBJ2-3 and V is TRBV6-5; D not resolved. This CDR3 is built from 13 residues. V lost 5 bases and J 4 bases, leaving 10 bases between the germline ends. Germline V CDR1 and CDR2: MNHEY, SVGAGI.